One sample yielded the 5 T cell receptor beta chains listed below, sequenced in a study of regulatory T cells in long-lasting Graves disease. Building the TCR beta libraries relied on iRepertoire HTBI primers, and CDR3 regions underwent Arm-PCR. TCRdb recomputed calls from the multiplex PCR reads with MiXCR, one row per CDR3 protein. The table records hundreds of thousands of distinct CDR3 sequences, roughly 15% of them present only once. Time point of the sample: newly diagnosed GD, antithyroid drugs for less than 3 months. PBMC-extracted RNA yielded the TCR library. These data also formed part of another study, on T cells in Graves' hyperthyroidism and ophthalmopathy.

Sequencing used peripheral blood mononuclear cells (PBMCs), obtained at new diagnosis, from a patient treated with antithyroid drugs. The receptors were gathered from a woman in her twenties or thirties with Graves disease.

This clonotype has at least ten counts. The DNA is omitted, as the CDR3 cannot be located on it reliably, and the CDR3 follows TCRdb's listing. The genes are TRBV12-3 or TRBV12-4 and TRBJ1-2; TRBD1 reflects the table's D call only, with no check against the DNA. The CDR3 numbers 15 amino acids, ends counted. The CDR3 sequence: CASGPSGRGVYGYTF.

This clonotype was detected ten times or more. The V gene is TRBV20-1, the J gene TRBJ2-7, with 10 bases matching TRBD2. From germline, CDR1 is DFQATT and CDR2 SNEGSKA (reference sequence). J was trimmed by 3 bases and V by 1 base; bases with no gene match: 3. The CDR3 length is 14 residues. CDR3 bases: TGCAGTGCTAGAGGGGGGACTAGCGTCTACGAGCAGTACTTC. It is translated as CSARGGTSVYEQYF.

The table lists this clonotype with many counts. This CDR3 reads CASKLSGRGYGYTF. The CDR3 DNA follows: TGTGCCAGCAAGCTCTCGGGCAGGGGTTATGGCTACACCTTC. V usage is TRBV6-1 and J usage is TRBJ1-2; weak D call: TRBD1 (6 bases). V was trimmed by 7 bases and J by 5 bases, leaving 17 bases between them. The CDR3 loop spans 14 amino acids. From germline, CDR1 is MNHNS and CDR2 SASEGT.

This clonotype has ten or more counts. The chain is built from TRBV11-2 and TRBJ1-6; D is possibly TRBD1 (5 bases). The CDR3 has 14 amino acids. V lost 3 bases and J lost 10, with 13 bases in between. The germline CDR1 and CDR2 sequences are SGHAT and FQNNGV. Here the CDR3 reads CASSFGPQGSPLHF. Written as DNA, the CDR3 is TGTGCCAGCAGCTTTGGGCCGCAGGGCTCACCCCTCCACTTT.

This clonotype was counted ten times or more. This chain links TRBV20-1 with TRBJ2-7; D uncertain. Trimming removed 0 bases from V and 11 bases from J, with 14 bases in between. The CDR3 runs 12 residues. CDR1 and CDR2 (germline): DFQATT, SNEGSKA (reference sequence). The CDR3 protein is CSARDLSRTEYF. The CDR3 nucleotides read TGCAGTGCTAGAGATCTCTCTAGAACGGAGTACTTC.